The 5 T cell receptor beta chains listed next were all sequenced from one sample in a study of regulatory T cells in long-lasting Graves disease. Construction of the TCR beta libraries employed iRepertoire HTBI primers in conjunction with Arm-PCR of CDR3 regions. A single record per CDR3 protein comes from TCRdb applying MiXCR to the multiplex PCR reads. The sample has 400,000 to 500,000 distinct CDR3 sequences, 15% seen once; the top ten hold approximately 7.8%. Time point noted: newly diagnosed GD, antithyroid drugs for less than 3 months. From RNA extracted from PBMCs, the TCR library was made. These data also featured in a second study, about T cells in Graves' hyperthyroidism and ophthalmopathy.

Sequenced here: peripheral blood mononuclear cells (PBMCs), sampled at new diagnosis, from a patient treated with antithyroid drugs. The receptors originated from a middle-aged woman with Graves disease.

This clonotype has a count of ten or more. The V call is TRBV6-2 or TRBV6-3, the J call TRBJ1-1; D not certain. The CDR3 runs 12 residues. Germline V CDR1 and CDR2: MNHEY, SVGEGT. V dropped 5 bases and J dropped 4 bases, with 8 bases sitting between them. DNA for the CDR3: TGTGCCAGCAGTGATCGGATCACTGAAGCTTTCTTT. Protein: CASSDRITEAFF.

This clonotype was seen repeatedly, ten times or more. The rearrangement uses TRBV2 and TRBJ2-1, with 9 bases fitting TRBD1. V was clipped by 5 bases and J by 3 bases; unmatched bases: 5. The germline V gene encodes CDR1 SNHLY and CDR2 FYNNEI. This CDR3 contains 15 residues. CDR3 in DNA: TGTGCCAGCAGTCTACAGGGGGCCCTCTACAATGAGCAGTTCTTC. Translated: CASSLQGALYNEQFF.

There are many counts of this clonotype. V is TRBV2 and J is TRBJ2-3; possibly TRBD1 for D (5 bases). Trimming shortened V by 0 bases and J by 8 bases, and 15 bases separated the two germline ends. Germline lookup yields CDR1 SNHLY and CDR2 FYNNEI. The CDR3 contains 15 residues. CDR3 amino acids: CASSEALGAQGTQYF. Here the CDR3 DNA reads TGTGCCAGCAGTGAAGCGCTTGGGGCTCAGGGTACGCAGTATTTT. The full variable domain, with the rest looked up from reference TRBV2 and TRBJ2-3, is EPEVTQTPSHQVTQMGQEVILRCVPISNHLYFYWYRQILGQKVEFLVSFYNNEISEKSEIFDDQFSVERPDGSNFTLKIRSTKLEDSAMYFCASSEALGAQGTQYFGPGTRLTVL.

Ten or more counts support this clonotype. The rearrangement joins TRBV14 to TRBJ2-1; weak D call: TRBD2 (6 bases). CDR1 SGHDN and CDR2 FVKESK come from the germline V gene. The V end was cut by 5 bases, the J end by 8 bases, with 19 bases between. This CDR3 is 15 amino acids long. CDR3 protein: CASSNKRESGDEQFF. CDR3 bases: TGTGCCAGCAGCAACAAACGGGAGAGTGGAGATGAGCAGTTCTTC.

This clonotype came up a few times. The J gene is TRBJ2-2, the V gene TRBV19, with D perhaps TRBD1 (5 bases). This CDR3 is 14 amino acids long. CDR1 and CDR2 from the germline V gene are LNHDA and SQIVND (reference sequence). V was trimmed by 6 bases and J by 5 bases, leaving 13 bases between them. CDR3 in amino acids: CASSQTVVTGELFF. In nucleotides, the CDR3 is TGTGCCAGTAGCCAGACAGTAGTTACCGGGGAGCTGTTTTTT.